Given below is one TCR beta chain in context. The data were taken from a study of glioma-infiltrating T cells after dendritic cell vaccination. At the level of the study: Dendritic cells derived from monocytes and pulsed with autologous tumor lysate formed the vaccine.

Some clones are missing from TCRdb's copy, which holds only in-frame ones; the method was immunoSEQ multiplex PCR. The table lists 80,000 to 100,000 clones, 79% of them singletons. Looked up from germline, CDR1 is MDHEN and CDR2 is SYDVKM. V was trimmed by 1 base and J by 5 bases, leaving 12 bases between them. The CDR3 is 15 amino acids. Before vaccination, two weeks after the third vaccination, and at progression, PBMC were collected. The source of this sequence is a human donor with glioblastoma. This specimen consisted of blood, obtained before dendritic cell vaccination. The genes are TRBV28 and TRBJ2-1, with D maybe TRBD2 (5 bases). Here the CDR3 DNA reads TGTGCCAGCAGTTTATTTCCCACTAGTGACAATGAGCAGTTCTTC. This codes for CASSLFPTSDNEQFF.